Each of the 29 T cell receptor beta chains below was sequenced from the same sample in a study of T cells in Graves' hyperthyroidism and ophthalmopathy (dated by TCRdb to the late 2010s). Library preparation was by multiplex PCR. The sequencer listed for this sample is Illumina HiSeq 2000. The TCR beta CDR3 regions were amplified from the RNA transcripts. The first round of RT-PCR for the TCR CDR3 was performed with the HTBI primer set and the Qiagen OneStep RT-PCR kit. Through fastp at Q25 and MiXCR, TCRdb rebuilt clones from the public reads, retaining in-frame beta chains. Rows with one shared CDR3 protein collapse into an entry with the most common genes and DNA. Present in this sample are 400,000 or so distinct CDR3 sequences, roughly 15% of which were seen just once. Approximately 19% of the sample lies in the top ten. The specimen was blood. The receptors derive from a woman aged 55 to 70 with Graves' ophthalmopathy.

This clonotype was counted at least ten times. The CDR3 sequence is CASSDTEGHTQYF. In nucleotides, the CDR3 is TGTGCCAGCAGTGACACAGAGGGGCACACACAGTACTTC. The chain carries TRBV12-3 or TRBV12-4 and TRBJ2-5; D is possibly TRBD1 or TRBD2 (5 bases each). The CDR3 has 13 amino acids. V was trimmed by 5 bases and J by 11 bases, leaving 18 bases between them.

This clonotype was seen many times. The chain is built from TRBV20-1 and TRBJ2-5; 7 bases agree with TRBD1. The germline CDR1 and CDR2 sequences are DFQATT and SNEGSKA (reference sequence). With 6 bases clipped from V and 1 base from J, the junction kept 14 bases outside the gene matches. The CDR3 has 16 residues. The CDR3 protein is CSARGYEGALQETQYF. The CDR3 DNA follows: TGCAGTGCCAGGGGATATGAGGGGGCTCTCCAAGAGACCCAGTACTTC.

The chain recombines TRBV7-9 with TRBJ2-7; 13 nucleotides match TRBD2. V shed 4 bases and J 6 bases; nucleotides not matched to a gene: 3. Germline-derived CDR1 and CDR2 are SEHNR and FQNEAQ (reference sequence). CDR3 size: 14 residues. The CDR3, as DNA: TGTGCCAGCAGCTCGGGACTAGCGGGATTCGAGCAGTACTTC. Encoded protein: CASSSGLAGFEQYF.

The chain carries TRBV28 and TRBJ2-1; tentative D call: TRBD1 (6 bases). Trimming cost V 6 bases and J 1 base, with 16 bases left between them. The CDR3 loop spans 16 amino acids. Germline lookup yields CDR1 MDHEN and CDR2 SYDVKM. As DNA, the CDR3 is TGTGCCAGCAGCCCTGGGGGCACACCATCCTACAATGAGCAGTTCTTC. Amino acid sequence: CASSPGGTPSYNEQFF. The whole variable domain, filled in from reference TRBV28 and TRBJ2-1, reads DVKVTQSSRYLVKRTGEKVFLECVQDMDHENMFWYRQDPGLGLRLIYFSYDVKMKEKGDIPEGYSVSREKKERFSLILESASTNQTSMYLCASSPGGTPSYNEQFFGPGTRLTVL.

This clonotype has a count of ten or more. The chain is built from TRBV18 and TRBJ2-7, with 8 bases fitting TRBD2. Trimming took 0 bases from V and 6 from J; bases not matched to a gene: 7. Germline CDR1 and CDR2: KGHSH and LQKENI. The CDR3 has 15 amino acids. CDR3 residues: CASSPPRAGAREQYF. Here the CDR3 DNA reads TGTGCCAGCTCACCACCGCGAGCGGGAGCCCGCGAGCAGTACTTC.

This clonotype was seen repeatedly, ten times or more. The chain joins TRBV3-1 to TRBJ2-7; D ambiguous. The CDR3 runs to 14 residues. CDR1 and CDR2 from the germline V gene are LGHDT and YNNKEL (reference sequence). The V end was cut by 1 base, the J end by 1 base, with 8 bases between. CDR3 loop: CASSQGKTSYEQYF. Written as DNA, the CDR3 is TGTGCCAGCAGCCAAGGAAAAACTTCCTACGAGCAGTACTTC.

Ten or more counts support this clonotype. The V gene is TRBV7-2, the J gene TRBJ2-3; D tentatively fits TRBD1 or TRBD2 (6 bases each). V was pared by 4 bases and J by 3 bases, with 14 bases between. Germline CDR1 and CDR2: SGHTA and FQGNSA. The CDR3 sequence is 15 residues long. This CDR3 is CASSWDKRETDTQYF. The CDR3 nucleotides read TGTGCCAGCAGCTGGGACAAACGGGAGACAGATACGCAGTATTTT.

Ten or more counts support this clonotype. The V gene is TRBV7-9, the J gene TRBJ2-1; TRBD1 agrees at 12 bases. Germline trimming cut 5 bases from V and 1 base from J; bases unmatched to any gene: 12. Germline loops: CDR1 SEHNR, CDR2 FQNEAQ (reference sequence). This CDR3 spans 19 amino acids. CDR3 sequence (DNA): TGTGCCAGCAGCCCCTCCGGGACAGGGGGCCTACGATCCTACAATGAGCAGTTCTTC. As protein: CASSPSGTGGLRSYNEQFF.

This clonotype was seen many times. The chain couples TRBV6-1 to TRBJ1-5; 9 bases match TRBD1. Germline values: CDR1 MNHNS, CDR2 SASEGT. The junction had 3 bases not matched to a gene; V was cut back by 6 bases and J by 0 bases. The CDR3 runs 15 residues. DNA for the CDR3: TGTGCCAGCAGCAGGACAGGGGATAGCAATCAGCCCCAGCATTTT. Its translation: CASSRTGDSNQPQHF.

In this sample, this clonotype turned up many times. The chain carries TRBV5-1 and TRBJ2-1; 14 bases match TRBD2. Trimming at V came to 4 bases and at J to 0 bases, leaving 9 bases not matched to a gene. The CDR3 totals 19 residues. CDR1 SGHRS and CDR2 YFSETQ come from the germline V gene. The CDR3 spells CASSRAGTSGSYSYNEQFF. CDR3 DNA sequence: TGCGCCAGCAGCCGGGCGGGGACTAGCGGGAGCTACTCCTACAATGAGCAGTTCTTC. The variable domain in full, completed from reference TRBV5-1 and TRBJ2-1, reads KAGVTQTPRYLIKTRGQQVTLSCSPISGHRSVSWYQQTPGQGLQFLFEYFSETQRNKGNFPGRFSGRQFSNSRSEMNVSTLELGDSALYLCASSRAGTSGSYSYNEQFFGPGTRLTVL.

This chain joins TRBV6-4 and TRBJ2-6, with 7 bases matching TRBD1. V lost 5 bases, J lost 2 bases, and 0 bases stayed unmatched. Germline assignment: CDR1 MRHNA and CDR2 SNTAGT. There are 14 residues in the CDR3. As DNA, the CDR3 is TGTGCCAGCAGTACAGGGGCTGGGGCCAACGTCCTGACTTTC. Residues: CASSTGAGANVLTF.

This clonotype has a count of ten or more. CDR3 sequence: CASSSPGGHPNNEQFF. CDR3 in DNA: TGTGCCAGCAGTTCCCCGGGGGGCCATCCCAACAATGAGCAGTTCTTC. This chain connects TRBV28 to TRBJ2-1; tentatively, D is TRBD2 (7 bases). Germline-derived CDR1 and CDR2 are MDHEN and SYDVKM. There are 16 residues in the CDR3. With 4 bases removed from V and 5 bases from J, the gap between germline ends came to 18 bases. Combining the CDR3 with reference TRBV28 and TRBJ2-1 gives the whole variable domain DVKVTQSSRYLVKRTGEKVFLECVQDMDHENMFWYRQDPGLGLRLIYFSYDVKMKEKGDIPEGYSVSREKKERFSLILESASTNQTSMYLCASSSPGGHPNNEQFFGPGTRLTVL.

This clonotype has at least ten counts. This chain links TRBV18 with TRBJ2-3; 7 nucleotides match TRBD2. CDR1 and CDR2 from the germline V gene are KGHSH and LQKENI. There are 17 residues in the CDR3. Losses at the gene ends were 2 bases for V and 2 bases for J; bases not matched to a gene: 10. The CDR3 DNA follows: TGTGCCAGCTCACCAAGACTAGCCACGGGGAACACAGATACGCAGTATTTT. Translated: CASSPRLATGNTDTQYF.

The chain employs TRBV6-4 and TRBJ2-6; D may be TRBD1 (5 bases). V lost 6 bases and J 0 bases, leaving 9 bases between the germline ends. Germline loops: CDR1 MRHNA, CDR2 SNTAGT. The length of the CDR3 is 15 residues. For the CDR3, the DNA is TGTGCCAGCAGCCAGGGTACCTCTGGGGCCAACGTCCTGACTTTC. Its translation: CASSQGTSGANVLTF.

This clonotype was recorded at least ten times. The chain uses TRBV28 and TRBJ2-5; D is uncertain. Per the germline V gene, CDR1 is MDHEN and CDR2 is SYDVKM. The length of the CDR3 is 14 residues. V lost 4 bases, J lost 5 bases, and 14 bases lay in between. Here the CDR3 reads CASSYSPWGETQYF. The CDR3 DNA follows: TGTGCCAGCAGTTATTCCCCTTGGGGTGAGACCCAGTACTTC.

This clonotype was observed at least ten times. The genes are TRBV6-1 and TRBJ1-1; no clear D. Trimming took 7 bases from V and 4 from J, leaving 13 bases between them. The CDR3 totals 13 residues. From germline, CDR1 is MNHNS and CDR2 SASEGT. This CDR3 reads CASTEGGSTEAFF. DNA for the CDR3: TGTGCCAGCACCGAGGGTGGAAGCACTGAAGCTTTCTTT.

The chain couples TRBV10-3 to TRBJ2-1, with 14 bases that match TRBD2. V lost 2 bases and J lost 0; bases outside the gene matches: 6. Germline-derived CDR1 and CDR2 are ENHRY and SYGVKD. There are 19 residues in the CDR3. CDR3 sequence (DNA): TGTGCCATCAGTGAGCCTGGGACTAGCGGGAGCCTCTCCTACAATGAGCAGTTCTTC. It encodes CAISEPGTSGSLSYNEQFF.

The chain joins TRBV7-9 to TRBJ1-2; the match to TRBD1 covers 7 bases. Per germline, CDR1 SEHNR and CDR2 FQNEAQ (reference sequence). The CDR3 totals 14 residues. After removal of 5 bases from V and 4 bases from J, the junction contained 7 bases not matched to a gene. Written as DNA, the CDR3 is TGTGCCAGCAGCGGAACAGGGGCCCCCTATGGCTACACCTTC. Translating gives CASSGTGAPYGYTF.

This clonotype showed up many times. This chain uses TRBV5-1 with TRBJ2-2, with D hard to call. Germline CDR1 is SGHRS and CDR2 is YFSETQ. Trimming took off 4 bases at V and 3 bases at J, with 13 bases between the two ends. The CDR3 consists of 15 residues. The CDR3 DNA is TGCGCCAGCAGCCTAGGCGCTGGGGACACCGGGGAGCTGTTTTTT. Translated: CASSLGAGDTGELFF.

This clonotype showed up many times. This chain connects TRBV20-1 to TRBJ2-1; a weak D match, TRBD1 (6 bases). This CDR3 spans 14 amino acids. Germline V gene lookup returns CDR1 DFQATT and CDR2 SNEGSKA (reference sequence). Trimming cost V 1 base and J 7 bases, with 14 bases left between them. Written as DNA, the CDR3 is TGCAGTGCTAGAGGAGGACAGACGCAAAATGAGCAGTTCTTC. Amino acids: CSARGGQTQNEQFF.

This clonotype has a count of ten or more. The J gene is TRBJ1-1, the V gene TRBV6-2 or TRBV6-3; D is possibly TRBD1 (5 bases). Germline CDR1 reads MNHEY; CDR2 reads SVGEGT. The CDR3 extends over 15 amino acids. Between the trimmed V and J ends, which lost 6 bases and 1 base, there was a span of 15 bases. The CDR3 loop is CASSYPDTSNTEAFF. The CDR3 bases are TGTGCCAGCAGCTACCCGGACACCTCGAACACTGAAGCTTTCTTT.

The chain uses TRBV7-8 and TRBJ1-4; unclear D gene. The CDR3 extends over 12 amino acids. Per the germline V gene, CDR1 is SGHVS and CDR2 is FQNEAQ. Trimming took off 2 bases at V and 8 bases at J, with 6 bases between the two ends. This CDR3 reads CASSLSNEKLFF. In DNA, the CDR3 is TGTGCCAGCAGCTTATCCAACGAAAAACTGTTTTTT.

The chain is built from TRBV14 and TRBJ2-7; D not resolved. From germline, CDR1 is SGHDN and CDR2 FVKESK. The CDR3 sequence is 13 residues long. The V and J ends lost 0 bases and 7 bases respectively, with 10 bases between them. CDR3 bases: TGTGCCAGCAGCCAAGAAATTAGAGGAGAGCAGTACTTC. Protein sequence: CASSQEIRGEQYF. Using reference TRBV14 and TRBJ2-7 for the parts outside the CDR3, the full variable domain is EAGVTQFPSHSVIEKGQTVTLRCDPISGHDNLYWYRRVMGKEIKFLLHFVKESKQDESGMPNNRFLAERTGGTYSTLKVQPAELEDSGVYFCASSQEIRGEQYFGPGTRLTVT.

The chain uses TRBV9 and TRBJ2-7; 8 nucleotides align to TRBD2. The germline gives CDR1 SGDLS, CDR2 YYNGEE. This CDR3 contains 14 residues. The V and J ends lost 6 bases and 6 bases, in that order; junction bases with no gene match: 11. The CDR3 bases are TGTGCCAGCACCCCGGGGGGGTTCCCGTCCGAGCAGTACTTC. Its protein product is CASTPGGFPSEQYF.

This clonotype was recorded a few times. This chain uses TRBV6-1 with TRBJ2-3; D might be TRBD1 or TRBD2, each matching 6 bases. The CDR3 loop spans 15 amino acids. CDR1 is MNHNS, CDR2 SASEGT, per germline. With 4 bases removed from V and 5 bases from J, the gap between germline ends came to 16 bases. This CDR3 reads CASSGGGRGEDTQYF. CDR3 in DNA: TGTGCCAGCAGTGGGGGTGGTAGGGGGGAAGATACGCAGTATTTT.

This clonotype has at least ten counts. This chain links TRBV6-1 with TRBJ2-7; D gene uncertain. The CDR3 length is 15 residues. Germline assignment: CDR1 MNHNS and CDR2 SASEGT. Trimming took off 2 bases at V and 1 base at J, with 12 bases between the two ends. CDR3 nucleotides: TGTGCCAGCAGTGAATGGTCAGGTTGGTCCTACGAGCAGTACTTC. The encoded protein is CASSEWSGWSYEQYF.

This clonotype showed up many times. The rearrangement links TRBV6-7 to TRBJ2-1; 16 positions match TRBD2. Being an ORF, TRBV6-7 has a function that is uncertain. The CDR3 covers 19 residues. After removal of 6 bases from V and 0 bases from J, the junction contained 8 bases not matched to a gene. CDR3 residues: CASRSPGTSGRASYNEQFF. The CDR3, as DNA: TGTGCCAGCAGATCACCCGGGACTAGCGGGAGGGCCTCCTACAATGAGCAGTTCTTC.

This clonotype was seen many times. This chain connects TRBV12-3 or TRBV12-4 to TRBJ2-2; 7 bases are a match to TRBD1. This CDR3 contains 15 residues. V was pared by 4 bases and J by 4 bases, with 6 bases of the junction left unmatched. The CDR3: CASSWQTGPTGELFF. The CDR3 DNA reads as TGTGCCAGCAGTTGGCAGACAGGGCCCACCGGGGAGCTGTTTTTT.

The CDR3 region has the DNA TGTGCCAGCAGCTTAGCCGGGACAGGGGTTTGGGGCACAGATACGCAGTATTTT. This encodes CASSLAGTGVWGTDTQYF. The rearrangement uses TRBV7-9 and TRBJ2-3, with 10 bases that match TRBD1. The CDR3 covers 18 residues. The ends lost 0 bases at V and 1 base at J; junction bases unmatched: 7. Germline CDR1 and CDR2: SEHNR and FQNEAQ (reference sequence).